This T cell receptor (beta chain) appears in the sequencing data of a study of blood T cell repertoires in COVID-19. Across the whole study: Spain, Italy and the United States supplied samples that represented acute and convalescent COVID-19. In each case, the material was cDNA or gDNA derived from T cells, B-cell-depleted T cells, or PBMCs.

Using immunoSEQ multiplex PCR, the repertoire was profiled, and TCRdb retains in-frame clones only, with some absent. This table holds some 250,000 clones, approximately 83% found once. Sequences were obtained from peripheral blood. This TCR was recovered from a man in his forties with acute or convalescent COVID-19.

The CDR3 here is CASSRLAGGPEQYF. The CDR3 DNA is TGTGCCAGCAGCCGATTGGCGGGAGGGCCTGAGCAGTACTTC. The chain couples TRBV28 to TRBJ2-7; 9 bases are shared with TRBD2. The V segment lost 6 bases and the J segment 7 bases; nucleotides outside the gene matches: 10. The CDR3 consists of 14 residues. From germline, CDR1 is MDHEN and CDR2 SYDVKM.